The clone carrying this T cell receptor beta chain was found many times. Its antigen remains unidentified. Looked up from germline, CDR1 is MNHEY and CDR2 is SVGAGI. The CDR3 is 16 amino acids. The V end lost 1 base, the J end lost 6 bases, and 17 bases lay between the germline ends. The data stem from a study of T cell repertoires in cytomegalovirus infection. Background on the study: Evidence of both CMV infection and a matching HLA type came from public TCR beta signatures.

Findings and caveats of the study: Based on cumulative public TCR beta family frequency, carriers of CMV plus the relevant HLA were identified. The ex vivo response was dominated by HLA-C-restricted CMV-specific TCR beta clonotypes.

TCRdb redid the calling of the reads with MiXCR, one entry per CDR3 protein. The profile shows 100,000 to 150,000 distinct CDR3 sequences, approximately 8.8% of them singletons. The sequenced sample consisted of PBMCs. The chain recombines TRBV6-5 with TRBJ2-3, with D possibly being TRBD1 (5 bases). This sequence originates from a human donor in good health (CMV status not recorded). Some clones in this sample may be carry-over from other donors' samples. The CDR3 sequence is CASSYLPTAKRDTQYF. DNA of the CDR3: TGTGCCAGCAGTTACTTACCGACAGCCAAGCGTGATACGCAGTATTTT.